The 8 T cell receptor beta chains below were found in one sample sequenced in a study of a mutant IDH1 vaccine in newly diagnosed glioma. TCRdb's copy holds only in-frame clones and misses some; the assay was immunoSEQ multiplex PCR. The data show 35,000 to 45,000 clones, with around 75% seen just once and roughly 10% held by the top ten. The sample's time point: week 47, end of study. Vaccinated patients received 300 ug of mutant IDH1 20-mer peptide per dose, with topical imiquimod. No antigens are known for them. The sample was PBMCs, taken from a glioma patient whose treatment included an IDH1 peptide vaccine. The receptors here all came from a man between 35 and 55 years old with glioma.

This clone has more than one count but fewer than ten. V gene TRBV9 combines with J gene TRBJ1-1; the D is unclear. This CDR3 contains 13 residues. Trimming removed 2 bases from V and 4 bases from J, with 9 bases in between. Per the germline V gene, CDR1 is SGDLS and CDR2 is YYNGEE. The CDR3 DNA is TGTGCCAGCAGCGTTACCGAGGGCACTGAAGCTTTCTTT. Translated: CASSVTEGTEAFF.

The chain employs TRBV5-5 and TRBJ2-1; 10 bases fit TRBD2. V was clipped by 0 bases and J by 1 base; unmatched bases: 4. The germline CDR1 and CDR2 sequences are SGHKS and YYEKEE (reference sequence). The CDR3 covers 17 residues. CDR3 in DNA: TGTGCCAGCAGCTTGGCTAGCGGGAGTTGGTCCTACAATGAGCAGTTCTTC. This translates into CASSLASGSWSYNEQFF.

The CDR3 spells CASSPREIATEAFF. The CDR3 DNA follows: TGTGCCAGCTCACCACGGGAGATAGCCACTGAAGCTTTCTTT. The rearrangement uses TRBV18 and TRBJ1-1; D is uncertain. Trimming took 1 base from V and 4 from J, leaving 10 bases between them. Germline V gives CDR1 KGHSH, CDR2 LQKENI. This CDR3 spans 14 amino acids.

This clone was observed once. V usage is TRBV28 and J usage is TRBJ1-2; D gene ambiguous. The CDR3 contains 11 residues. Germline V gives CDR1 MDHEN, CDR2 SYDVKM. V lost 5 bases and J 8 bases, leaving 9 bases between the germline ends. In nucleotides, the CDR3 is TGTGCCAGCAGTCCGTCCTGGGGCTACACCTTC. This gives the protein CASSPSWGYTF.

The genes are TRBV18 and TRBJ1-2, with a tentative D call TRBD1 (5 bases). V was trimmed by 2 bases and J by 6 bases, leaving 10 bases between them. The CDR3 sequence is 13 residues long. Germline V gene lookup returns CDR1 KGHSH and CDR2 LQKENI. Here the CDR3 reads CASSPSRGHGYTF. The DNA for the CDR3 is TGTGCCAGCTCACCATCGAGGGGTCATGGCTACACCTTC.

There are a few counts of this clone. The chain uses TRBV10-3 and TRBJ1-5; no reliable D call. The CDR3 consists of 12 residues. Trimming stripped 3 bases from V and 4 bases from J, with 4 bases between. Germline V gene sequence: CDR1 ENHRY, CDR2 SYGVKD. CDR3 in DNA: TGTGCCATCAGTGAAAAGAATCAGCCCCAGCATTTT. Translated: CAISEKNQPQHF.

This clone was detected a few times. V usage is TRBV9 and J usage is TRBJ2-7; a possible D gene is TRBD2 (5 bases). Between the trimmed V and J ends, which lost 4 bases and 2 bases, there was a span of 19 bases. The CDR3 length is 16 residues. Germline CDR1 is SGDLS and CDR2 is YYNGEE. Written as DNA, the CDR3 is TGTGCCAGCAGCCCCCGTCCTGGGAGTTCCCCCTACGAGCAGTACGTC. It translates to CASSPRPGSSPYEQYV.

The genes are TRBV19 and TRBJ1-2, with D unresolved. V lost 1 base and J lost 3, with 15 bases in between. Per germline, CDR1 LNHDA and CDR2 SQIVND (reference sequence). This CDR3 region has 16 residues. The CDR3 DNA is TGTGCCAGTAGTATAGTAGAGGCAGGCCCCGACTATGGCTACACCTTC. Amino acid sequence: CASSIVEAGPDYGYTF. Drawing the rest from reference TRBV19 and TRBJ1-2, the complete variable domain is DGGITQSPKYLFRKEGQNVTLSCEQNLNHDAMYWYRQDPGQGLRLIYYSQIVNDFQKGDIAEGYSVSREKKESFPLTVTSAQKNPTAFYLCASSIVEAGPDYGYTFGSGTRLTVV.